This entry describes one T cell receptor (beta chain). This sample is part of a study of OX40 agonist ivuxolimab in advanced cancers. For the study at large: Given to patients was ivuxolimab, an agonistic anti-OX40 (CD134) antibody.

Data came from immunoSEQ multiplex PCR; TCRdb stores just in-frame clones and leaves some out. The sample has over 80,000 clones, 86% seen once. Blood draws occurred at baseline, cycle 4 day 1, and cycle 7 day 1. This CDR3 comprises 17 residues. Germline V gene data show CDR1 as SGHNT and CDR2 as YENEEA. J was trimmed by 0 bases and V by 0 bases; bases with no gene match: 8. The receptor was derived from an adult with an advanced solid tumor such as melanoma, head and neck, liver or kidney cancer. This chain links TRBV11-3 with TRBJ2-7; TRBD1 matches 7 bases. The source was CD4+ or CD8+ T cells sorted from blood, collected in a trial of the OX40 agonist ivuxolimab. The CDR3 protein is CASSLEGTTGSSYEQYF. CDR3 in DNA: TGTGCCAGCAGCTTAGAGGGGACGACAGGGAGCTCCTACGAGCAGTACTTC.